This TCR beta chain was sequenced in a study of blood T cell repertoires in COVID-19. Study information: Whether acute or convalescent, the COVID-19 samples came from the United States, Italy and Spain. Nucleic acid was either cDNA or gDNA, and it came from T cells, B-cell-depleted T cells, or PBMCs.

This clone was observed many times. As handled by the study authors: Researchers report that nucleated cell counts were estimated from reference gene primer amplification. The method was immunoSEQ multiplex PCR; TCRdb's version includes in-frame clones alone and lacks a portion of them. V and J calls and clone size are those listed in that table; D and trimming were worked out from the DNA. This table has approximately 140,000 clones, over 60% appearing once. Germline values: CDR1 SGHTA, CDR2 FQGNSA. The V segment lost 6 bases and the J segment 7 bases; nucleotides outside the gene matches: 10. This CDR3 comprises 15 residues.

Sample: peripheral blood. This chain connects TRBV7-2 to TRBJ2-1; TRBD2 matches 9 bases. The sequence came from an elderly man with acute or convalescent COVID-19. As DNA, the CDR3 is TGTGCCAGCAGATTTCCGGGACTAGCTTCTAATGAGCAGTTCTTC. It encodes CASRFPGLASNEQFF. The variable domain in full, with the rest retrieved from reference TRBV7-2 and TRBJ2-1, is GAGVSQSPSNKVTEKGKDVELRCDPISGHTALYWYRQSLGQGLEFLIYFQGNSAPDKSGLPSDRFSAERTGGSVSTLTIQRTQQEDSAVYLCASRFPGLASNEQFFGPGTRLTVL.